The rows below give T cell receptor beta chains drawn from one sample of a study of blood T cell repertoires in COVID-19. Profiling relied on immunoSEQ multiplex PCR, and the TCRdb table lists in-frame clones only, not all of them. The sample yields about 110,000 clones, approximately 80% seen once. The sample taken for sequencing was peripheral blood. The receptors originated from a man of 80 years or more with acute or convalescent COVID-19. Each CDR3 is given with its conserved first and last residue. A D gene is named only where the DNA matches it firmly. Not every row has a clone size; where given, it reads once, few, many or a size class.

>.|TRBJ2-3|.|TRBV18
TGTGCCAGCTCACCGGCAGGGTATGGTACGCAGTATTTT
CASSPAGYGTQYF
>.|TRBJ2-5|TRBD1|TRBV27
TGTGCCAGCAGTTTCCGCCAGGGGGTTCAAGAGACCCAGTACTTC
CASSFRQGVQETQYF
>once|TRBJ2-1|TRBD2|TRBV29-1
TGCAGCGGTGGGACTAGCTCCTACAATGAGCAGTTCTTC
CSGGTSSYNEQFF
>.|TRBJ1-1|.|TRBV11-2
TGTGCCAGCAGCTTATCGGGGAACACTGAAGCTTTCTTT
CASSLSGNTEAFF
>.|TRBJ2-7|TRBD1|TRBV28
TGTGCCAGCAGTCGGGACAGCTCCTACGAGCAGTACTTC
CASSRDSSYEQYF
>.|TRBJ2-7|TRBD1|TRBV6-6
TGTGCCAGCAGGGATGGACAGGGGCGCTACGAGCAGTACTTC
CASRDGQGRYEQYF
>.|TRBJ2-2|TRBD2|TRBV5-1
TGCGCCAGCAGCACGGGACTAGCGGGATTCACCGGGGAGCTGTTTTTT
CASSTGLAGFTGELFF
>.|TRBJ1-3|TRBD1|TRBV9
TGTGCCAGCAGCGTACAACAGGGGGCAGGAAACACCATATATTTT
CASSVQQGAGNTIYF
>.|TRBJ2-3|TRBD2|TRBV11-1
TGTGCCAGCAGCTTAGTGGTAGCGGGACGGGGGGATACGCAGTATTTT
CASSLVVAGRGDTQYF
>.|TRBJ2-1|.|TRBV28
TGTGCCAGCAGTTCACCCGGGACTCCCTACAATGAGCAGTTCTTC
CASSSPGTPYNEQFF
>few|TRBJ1-1|TRBD1|TRBV5-1
TGCGCCAGCAGCTTGGCCCCGGGACAGAGTACTGAAGCTTTCTTT
CASSLAPGQSTEAFF
>.|TRBJ2-4|TRBD1|TRBV5-1
TGCGCCAGCAGCTTGGGGCAGGGGGCAATAGCCAAAAACATTCAGTACTTC
CASSLGQGAIAKNIQYF
>.|TRBJ2-2|TRBD2|TRBV9
TGTGCCAGCAGCGTACTTGCGTCGGGACTAGCGGGAGGGGAACTGTTTTTT
CASSVLASGLAGGELFF
>.|TRBJ2-7|TRBD2|TRBV10-3
TGTGCCATCAGTGACCTCCTCGCCACCTCGGGGGGATCCTACGAGCAGTACTTC
CAISDLLATSGGSYEQYF
>once|TRBJ2-5|TRBD1|TRBV28
TGTGCCAGCAGCCCACGACAGGGGGGATGGGGTGAGACCCAGTACTTC
CASSPRQGGWGETQYF
>.|TRBJ1-1|.|TRBV15
TGTGCCACCAGCAGAGACCAAATGACGGGTACTGAAGCTTTCTTT
CATSRDQMTGTEAFF
>.|TRBJ1-6|.|TRBV5-1
TGCGCCAGCAGCCCTCAAGTCGGGGGTTCCTATAATTCACCCCTCCACTTT
CASSPQVGGSYNSPLHF
>.|TRBJ1-1|.|TRBV5-1
TGCGCCAGCAGCTTGGTTGACAGATCGTTGAACACTGAAGCTTTCTTT
CASSLVDRSLNTEAFF
>.|TRBJ1-5|.|TRBV28
TGTGCCAGCAGTTTAGGGGCAGGGGTGGATCAGCCCCAGCATTTT
CASSLGAGVDQPQHF
>.|TRBJ1-2|.|TRBV2
TGTGCCAGCAGAGGAACAGCATCCCATGGCTACACCTTC
CASRGTASHGYTF
>once|TRBJ2-7|.|TRBV28
TGTGCCAGCAGTTTGGGTGGCGGAGACGAGCAGTACTTC
CASSLGGGDEQYF
>.|TRBJ2-7|.|TRBV28
TGTGCCACAGGACAGTTGGAGTACGAGCAGTACTTC
CATGQLEYEQYF
>.|TRBJ2-1|TRBD2|TRBV30
TGTGCCTGGAGTGTACTTAGTCTAGCGGGTTACAATGAGCAGTTCTTC
CAWSVLSLAGYNEQFF
>.|TRBJ2-6|.|TRBV28
TGTGCCAGCACCCTCAGGGGGGCTGCTGGGGCCAACGTCCTGACTTTC
CASTLRGAAGANVLTF
>.|TRBJ1-1|.|TRBV7-2
TGTGCCAGCAGCTTCGGACAGAGGAGTGAAGCTTTCTTT
CASSFGQRSEAFF
>once|TRBJ2-5|TRBD1|TRBV18
TGTGCCAGCTCACGCCGGGGACAGGGGGTTCAAGAGACCCAGTACTTC
CASSRRGQGVQETQYF
>few|TRBJ2-7|TRBD2|TRBV7-3
TGTGCCAGCAGCTTAGGTAGCGGGTCCCCCTACGAGCAGTACTTC
CASSLGSGSPYEQYF
>.|TRBJ2-7|.|TRBV6-5
TGTGCCACCCGGACCCTAGCGCAGGGGGAACTGTACTTC
CATRTLAQGELYF
>.|TRBJ2-2|.|TRBV18
TGTGCCAGCTCAAGACCACAGGCGAACACCGGGGAGCTGTTTTTT
CASSRPQANTGELFF
>.|TRBJ2-7|TRBD1|TRBV19
TGTGCCAGTAGTATAGAACAGGGGTCCTACGAGCAGTACTTC
CASSIEQGSYEQYF
>.|TRBJ2-2|.|TRBV5-1
TGCGCCAGCAGCGCCGGGGGGAACACCGGGGAGCTGTTTTTT
CASSAGGNTGELFF
>.|TRBJ1-1|.|TRBV5-5
TGTGCCAGCAGCTTGAGGAGCCAGGAGGACACTGAAGCTTTCTTT
CASSLRSQEDTEAFF
>.|TRBJ2-7|TRBD1|TRBV5-1
TGCGCCAGCAGCCGTACGACAGGGGACTCCTACGAGCAGTACTTC
CASSRTTGDSYEQYF
>.|TRBJ1-2|.|TRBV2
TGTGCCAGCAGGGGGGACAATTCATACTATGGCTACACCTTC
CASRGDNSYYGYTF
>.|TRBJ2-1|.|TRBV5-4
TGTGCCAGCAGCCACGGGAGTAGCAGGGGGAATGAGCAGTTCTTC
CASSHGSSRGNEQFF
>.|TRBJ2-7|.|TRBV5-8
TGTGCCAGCAGCTACAGACAGTTTTCCTACGAGCAGTACTTC
CASSYRQFSYEQYF
>.|TRBJ1-1|TRBD1|TRBV25-1
TGTGCCAGCAGTGGCAACCCCGCGACAGGGATCGACACTGAAGCTTTCTTT
CASSGNPATGIDTEAFF
>.|TRBJ1-4|.|TRBV15
TGTGCCACCAGCGCCTTTGCACGGGGAGCTAATGAAAAACTGTTTTTT
CATSAFARGANEKLFF
>.|TRBJ1-5|TRBD1|TRBV15
TGTGCCACCAGCAGAGACAAAACAGGGGGAATCAATCAGCCCCAGCATTTT
CATSRDKTGGINQPQHF
>.|TRBJ2-5|.|TRBV7-9
TGTGCCAGCAGCGCCGGGACAACGTACCAAGAGACCCAGTACTTC
CASSAGTTYQETQYF
>.|TRBJ2-2|.|TRBV5-1
TGCGCCAGCAGCTTGTTTCAGGGGACGAACACCGGGGAGCTGTTTTTT
CASSLFQGTNTGELFF
>.|TRBJ2-7|TRBD1|TRBV6-6
TGTGCCAGCAGCGACTCGACAGGGCTGAACGAGCAGTACTTC
CASSDSTGLNEQYF
>.|TRBJ2-3|.|TRBV5-1
TGCGCCAGCAGCTTGCCCGGGGGAGATACGCAGTATTTT
CASSLPGGDTQYF
>.|TRBJ2-7|TRBD2|TRBV19
TGTGCCAGTAGTTCCCAGCGGGAGAGCTACGAGCAGTACTTC
CASSSQRESYEQYF
>.|TRBJ2-3|TRBD1|TRBV24-1
TGTGCCACCAGTGACCACAGGGGGCCCACAGATACGCAGTATTTT
CATSDHRGPTDTQYF
>.|TRBJ1-5|TRBD1|TRBV6-1
TGTGCCAGCAGTGGCCTACGTCGGGACAGGTCGAGCAATCAGCCCCAGCATTTT
CASSGLRRDRSSNQPQHF
>.|TRBJ2-1|TRBD2|TRBV10-3
TGTGCCATCAGAAAGGAACTAGCGGGCAATGAGCAGTTCTTC
CAIRKELAGNEQFF
>.|TRBJ1-4|.|TRBV2
TGTGCCAGCAGTGAAAACAGGGTTAGAGAAAAACTGTTTTTT
CASSENRVREKLFF
>.|TRBJ1-5|TRBD1|TRBV9
TGTGCCAGCAGCACTTCGACAGGGGAGGATCAGCCCCAGCATTTT
CASSTSTGEDQPQHF
>.|TRBJ2-1|TRBD2|TRBV28
TGTGCCAGCAGAGGACTAGGGAATGAGCAGTTCTTC
CASRGLGNEQFF
>.|TRBJ1-4|.|TRBV6-5
TGTGCCAGCAGTTCCCGGAGGGTTAATGAAAAACTGTTTTTT
CASSSRRVNEKLFF
>.|TRBJ1-1|TRBD1|TRBV2
TGTGCCAGCATTCTTAGGACAGGGGGCGAGAACACTGAAGCTTTCTTT
CASILRTGGENTEAFF
>.|TRBJ2-3|TRBD1|TRBV5-1
TGCGCCAGCAGCTCAGGGGGCGACACAGATACGCAGTATTTT
CASSSGGDTDTQYF
>.|TRBJ1-2|TRBD1|TRBV18
TGTGCCAGCTCACGGGACAGGGGTGGCTACACCTTC
CASSRDRGGYTF
>.|TRBJ1-6|TRBD1|TRBV25-1
TGTGCCAGCAGTGCCCGGGACAGGGATTCACCCCTCCACTTT
CASSARDRDSPLHF